The text below deals with one TCR beta chain. Its antigen target is currently unknown. No base-level quality is on record; no much larger clone is a single base apart. The immunoSEQ Assay, a bias-controlled multiplex PCR, was used to amplify TCRbeta CDR3 regions from genomic DNA. The paper's processing steps were these. The number of nucleated cells in each sample was estimated by amplification of reference gene primers within the assay. Sequence reads were collapsed and filtered to measure the absolute abundance of every unique TCRbeta CDR3 rearrangement. For each sample, productive Simpson clonality was calculated by taking the square root of Simpson's diversity index across productive rearrangements. TCRdb re-hosts the immuneACCESS table, in-frame sequences only. Its copies lack some clones; in the studies checked, an unresolved V gene accounts for under half of them, and the cause for the rest is not known. The D gene and trimming were derived from the DNA, and the V and J assignments and clone size from that table. Present in this sample are approximately 300,000 clones, roughly nine tenths of which were seen just once. The top ten clonotypes cover about 5.2% of the sample.

Participants in the prospective study were enrolled through a virtual design, were aged about 18 to 100 years, and lived in fewer than 30 United States geographic areas. Cohort assignment in the prospective study relied on participant-reported clinical history from a screening survey and a study questionnaire. Recovered participants in ImmuneRACE Cohort 3 were defined by two consecutive negative NP/OP PCR tests, clearance by a healthcare professional, or resolution of symptoms. Mobile phlebotomists in the prospective study collected whole blood, serum and a nasopharyngeal or oropharyngeal swab from every participant. Prospective study participants could optionally give additional blood draws and questionnaires over an approximately 2-month period. Prospective study blood samples were shipped either frozen or at room temperature before DNA extraction. The source of the sample is a study of blood T cell repertoires in COVID-19 (dated by TCRdb to the early 2020s). Study-wide context: Samples from collaborators originated in the United States, Italy and Spain and spanned both the acute and convalescent phases of COVID-19. The material from the prospective study consisted of cDNA or gDNA derived from T cells, B-cell-depleted T cells, or PBMCs. The samples were drawn from the first 160 participants of the ongoing ImmuneRACE study and from about 1,200 subjects provided by 6 global collaborators. A de-identified subject ID, COVID-19 status, age in years and sex were almost always included in the sample metadata. The dataset comprised deeply sampled blood TCRbeta repertoires from subjects exposed to, actively infected with, or recovered from COVID-19. The repertoires were released in a freely available public database intended as a resource for research on the immune response to SARS-CoV-2. HLA class I and class II types, where available, came from metadata supplied by the sample provider rather than from assay-based typing. What the research found in general, with its limitations: Clinical and demographic metadata were provided uncurated, with the amount varying by source and participant.

The receptor was isolated from a man aged 55-75 years who had recovered from COVID-19. Sequenced input: PBMCs or T cells enriched from blood (not recorded which).

The sequenced DNA is TGCGCCAGCAGCCCCCGGGACTACTCCGGGGAGCAGTACTTC. It specifies CASSPRDYSGEQYF. The sequence joins TRBV5-1 to TRBJ2-7, and TRBD2 aligns with 7 junction nucleotides. Trimming takes 4 bases off V and 7 bases off J; junction bases not matched to a gene: 11. The germline V gene encodes CDR1 SGHRS and CDR2 YFSETQ. The CDR3 sequence holds 14 residues, the cysteine and phenylalanine included. Here the CDR3 DNA is all that survives: 42 bases in frame from base 1.